This TCR beta chain was obtained from a study of PD-1 blockade in classical Hodgkin lymphoma. In every patient, relapse followed autologous stem cell transplantation, while exposure to brentuximab vedotin differed. The protocol was immunoSEQ multiplex PCR, while the TCRdb copy is restricted to in-frame clones and leaves out a portion. The sample lists roughly 140,000 clones; around 84% were seen once. CDR3 size: 20 residues. Germline loops: CDR1 MNHEY, CDR2 SMNVEV (reference sequence). Trimming left V 3 bases short and J 3 bases short, with 28 bases between. The TCR sequence derives from a human donor with classical Hodgkin lymphoma. Sequences were derived from peripheral blood mononuclear cells (PBMCs), sampled before the second cycle of nivolumab. This chain connects TRBV27 to TRBJ2-3; D could derive from TRBD1 or TRBD2 (6 bases each). Written as DNA, the CDR3 is TGTGCCAGCAGTTTTCGGGCGTATAACGGCAGGGGAGGAGGTACAGATACGCAGTATTTT. It specifies CASSFRAYNGRGGGTDTQYF.